The present TCR beta chain was sequenced within a study of blood T cell repertoires in COVID-19. The wider study: Acute-phase and convalescent COVID-19 samples originated in the United States, Italy and Spain.

The CDR3 sequence is 15 residues long. Trimming took 7 bases from V and 0 from J, leaving 16 bases between them. Germline values: CDR1 LNHNV, CDR2 YYDKDF (reference sequence). In the original processing: Researchers report that nucleated cell counts were estimated from reference gene primer amplification. TCRdb keeps only in-frame clones here, not all; method: immunoSEQ multiplex PCR. The V and J calls and clone size are taken from that table; D and trimming were inferred from the DNA. The repertoire holds 450,000 or so clones, with about 91% as singletons. The sequenced sample was peripheral blood. J is TRBJ2-7 and V is TRBV15; D is possibly TRBD1 (6 bases). This clonotype originated in a middle-aged woman with COVID-19, enrolled during active disease. CDR3 DNA: TGTGCCACCACCTTAGGTATGACAGGCTCCTACGAGCAGTACTTC. Translated, it gives CATTLGMTGSYEQYF.